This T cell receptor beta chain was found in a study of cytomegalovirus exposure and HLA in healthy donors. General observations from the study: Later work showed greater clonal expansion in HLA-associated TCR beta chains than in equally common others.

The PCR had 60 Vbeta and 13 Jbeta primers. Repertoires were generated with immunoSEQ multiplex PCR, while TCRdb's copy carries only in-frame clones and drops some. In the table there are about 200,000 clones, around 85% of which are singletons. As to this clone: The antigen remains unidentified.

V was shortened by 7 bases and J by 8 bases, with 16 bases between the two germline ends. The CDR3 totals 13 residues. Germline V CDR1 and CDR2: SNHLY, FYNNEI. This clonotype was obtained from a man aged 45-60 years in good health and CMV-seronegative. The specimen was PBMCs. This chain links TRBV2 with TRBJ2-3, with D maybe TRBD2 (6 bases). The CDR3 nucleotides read TGTGCCAGCACTGAGATATTGGGGGGTACGCAGTATTTT. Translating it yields CASTEILGGTQYF.